One and the same sample provided the 14 T cell receptor beta chains below, sequenced in a study of post-analysis software for immune sequencing data. Unique molecular identifiers featured in each of the TCR beta cDNA libraries. Each CDR3 protein is one row after TCRdb ran MiXCR on the PCR reads. The sample gives 350,000 to 500,000 distinct CDR3 sequences, roughly 40% of which show up once; around 8% is in the top ten. Study observations and caveats: Controls showed lower frequencies than patients for 4 or 5 TRBV segments, and TRBV5-6, TRBV5-1 and TRBV20-1 were among these.

These TCRs' antigens remain unknown. What was sequenced was blood. The source of these receptors is a girl aged 2 to 10 with multiple sclerosis.

The table lists this clonotype with a few counts. This sequence joins TRBV6-5 and TRBJ1-2; TRBD1 is a possible D gene (5 bases). V was cut by 2 bases and J by 2 bases, with 12 bases left in between. The CDR3 consists of 15 residues. Germline values: CDR1 MNHEY, CDR2 SVGAGI. CDR3 in DNA: TGTGCCAGCAGTTACACCAGACAGATGAACTATGGCTACACCTTC. It codes for CASSYTRQMNYGYTF.

The chain uses TRBV25-1 and TRBJ2-4; D remains ambiguous. TRBJ2-7 explains the end of the DNA better; the J call may be wrong. In germline, CDR1 is MGHDK, CDR2 SYGVNS. This CDR3 has 15 residues. This CDR3 reads CASSPVVGWQDEQYF. CDR3 nucleotides: TGTGCCAGCAGTCCGGTGGTAGGGTGGCAGGACGAGCAGTACTTC.

This clonotype has just a few counts. The chain couples TRBV6-2 or TRBV6-3 to TRBJ1-1, with TRBD1 identical over 7 bases. CDR3 size: 15 residues. V lost 2 bases to trimming and J lost 0 bases; unmatched junction nucleotides: 3. CDR1 is MNHEY and CDR2 is SVGEGT in the germline V gene. CDR3 protein: CASSYRQGMNTEAFF. CDR3 DNA: TGTGCCAGCAGTTACCGACAGGGCATGAACACTGAAGCTTTCTTT.

The chain combines TRBV7-2 with TRBJ2-7; no firm D call. The V end lost 5 bases, the J end lost 2 bases, and 13 bases lay between the germline ends. Looked up from germline, CDR1 is SGHTA and CDR2 is FQGNSA. The CDR3 runs 14 residues. CDR3 sequence reads: CASSVSTATYEQYF. The CDR3 coding sequence is TGTGCCAGCAGCGTATCAACGGCGACCTACGAGCAGTACTTC.

V usage is TRBV27 and J usage is TRBJ2-7, with a tentative D call TRBD1 (6 bases). Germline lookup yields CDR1 MNHEY and CDR2 SMNVEV (reference sequence). The V end lost 5 bases, the J end lost 4 bases, and 15 bases lay between the germline ends. This CDR3 has 14 amino acids. The CDR3: CASSPYRVWYEQYF. Here the CDR3 DNA reads TGTGCCAGCAGTCCCTACAGGGTTTGGTACGAGCAGTACTTC.

The V gene is TRBV5-6, the J gene TRBJ2-3; TRBD2 is a possible D gene (6 bases). Germline CDR1 and CDR2: SGHDT and YYEEEE. CDR3 length: 16 residues. Trimming removed 4 bases at V and 5 bases at J, with 20 bases between. In DNA, the CDR3 is TGTGCCAGCAGCATCCGACTAGAAGGGTATAGAGATACGCAGTATTTT. This codes for CASSIRLEGYRDTQYF.

Ten or more counts support this clonotype. The V and J genes are TRBV9 and TRBJ2-7, with 7 nucleotides matching TRBD1. CDR3 size: 14 residues. V lost 0 bases, J lost 4 bases, and 4 bases stayed unmatched. Germline CDR1 is SGDLS and CDR2 is YYNGEE. The CDR3 coding sequence is TGTGCCAGCAGCGTAGTTGCAGGGGGTTACGAGCAGTACTTC. Translation gives CASSVVAGGYEQYF.

In its sample, this clonotype was seen a few times. The J gene is TRBJ2-1, the V gene TRBV28, with D possibly being TRBD2 (5 bases). The CDR3 spans 12 residues. Germline CDR1 reads MDHEN; CDR2 reads SYDVKM. Trimming pared 7 bases from V and 12 bases from J, leaving 16 bases between. The CDR3 DNA sequence: TGTGCCAGCACCCCCCCTCGGGGTGTGCAGTTCTTC. This codes for CASTPPRGVQFF.

This clonotype was found a few times. The chain carries TRBV6-5 and TRBJ2-7, with a possible D match to TRBD2 (6 bases). The CDR3 totals 13 residues. V gave up 6 bases and J gave up 2 bases, with 11 bases separating them. The germline CDR1 and CDR2 sequences are MNHEY and SVGAGI. CDR3 coding DNA: TGTGCCAGCAGCCGTACTAGCCCCTACGAGCAGTACTTC. It encodes CASSRTSPYEQYF.

The chain carries TRBV7-9 and TRBJ2-5; D gene unclear. V gave up 1 base and J gave up 11 bases, with 17 bases separating them. Germline V CDR1 and CDR2: SEHNR, FQNEAQ (reference sequence). CDR3 length: 14 residues. The CDR3 protein is CASSLEGSRGEQYF. CDR3 DNA: TGTGCCAGCAGCTTAGAGGGCAGCCGTGGAGAGCAGTACTTC. Using reference TRBV7-9 and TRBJ2-5 for the parts outside the CDR3, the full variable domain is DTGVSQNPRHKITKRGQNVTFRCDPISEHNRLYWYRQTLGQGPEFLTYFQNEAQLEKSRLLSDRFSAERPKGSFSTLEIQRTEQGDSAMYLCASSLEGSRGEQYFGPGTRLLVL.

The chain employs TRBV25-1 and TRBJ2-1; the match to TRBD1 covers 10 bases. The germline CDR1 and CDR2 sequences are MGHDK and SYGVNS. The CDR3 covers 19 residues. V trimming: 3 bases; J trimming: 0 bases; junction bases outside the gene matches: 11. CDR3 bases: TGTGCCAGCAGTGAGACGAGGACAGGGGGAGTCGGCTCCTACAATGAGCAGTTCTTC. Amino acid sequence: CASSETRTGGVGSYNEQFF.

This clonotype was seen just once. CDR3 DNA: TGTGCCAGCAGCGAAGCGGGTCTCACCTACGAGCAGTACTTC. Translated: CASSEAGLTYEQYF. The gene calls are TRBV5-6 and TRBJ2-5, with a possible D match to TRBD2 (6 bases). The J call may be wrong; the DNA end is better matched by TRBJ2-7. The V gene's germline CDR1 is SGHDT and CDR2 YYEEEE. The CDR3 spans 14 residues.

There are a few counts of this clonotype. The CDR3 DNA reads as TGTGCCAGCAGCGTAGTAGGGGCAGGGATGAACACTGAAGCTTTCTTT. Protein sequence: CASSVVGAGMNTEAFF. The chain combines TRBV9 with TRBJ1-1; tentatively, D is TRBD1 (5 bases). Germline CDR1 SGDLS, CDR2 YYNGEE. The CDR3 contains 16 residues. Trimming took off 0 bases at V and 0 bases at J, with 12 bases between the two ends.

The genes are TRBV7-3 and TRBJ2-1; 9 nucleotides line up with TRBD2. Germline V gene data show CDR1 as SGHTA and CDR2 as FQGTGA. V was pared by 3 bases and J by 8 bases, with 14 bases of the junction left unmatched. This CDR3 contains 17 residues. The CDR3 is CASSFGLGRGGGDEQFF. CDR3 DNA sequence: TGTGCCAGCAGCTTCGGATTGGGGCGGGGGGGCGGCGATGAGCAGTTCTTC.